This T cell receptor (beta chain) was captured by sequencing in a study of T cells expressing NK-cell markers. Germline V gene data show CDR1 as ENHRY and CDR2 as SYGVKD. The CDR3 is made up of 12 amino acids. TCRdb reanalyzed the 5' RACE reads, giving one entry per CDR3 protein sequence and no DNA. Recorded for this sample: about half a million distinct CDR3 sequences. Sequencing was performed on blood T cells: a sorted CD56 or NKG2C T cell subset, CD4+ or CD8+ T cells, or bulk PBMC T cells (not recorded which). This chain uses TRBV10-3 with TRBJ1-1; the TCRdb call, TRBD1, lacks DNA for checking. This TCR was sampled from a woman between 50 and 59 years old in good health. The CDR3 sequence: CAISGDTLPAFF.